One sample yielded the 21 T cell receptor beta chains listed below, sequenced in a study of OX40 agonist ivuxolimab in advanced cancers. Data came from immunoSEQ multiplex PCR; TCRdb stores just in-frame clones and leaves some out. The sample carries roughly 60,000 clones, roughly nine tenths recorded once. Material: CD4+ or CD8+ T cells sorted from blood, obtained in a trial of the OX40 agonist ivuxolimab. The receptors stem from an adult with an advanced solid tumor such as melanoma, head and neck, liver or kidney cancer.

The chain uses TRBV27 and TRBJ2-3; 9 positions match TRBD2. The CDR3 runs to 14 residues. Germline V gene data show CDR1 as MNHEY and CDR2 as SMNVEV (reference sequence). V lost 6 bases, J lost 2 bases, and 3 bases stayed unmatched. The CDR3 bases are TGTGCCAGCAGGACTAGCGGCCCCACAGATACGCAGTATTTT. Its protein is CASRTSGPTDTQYF.

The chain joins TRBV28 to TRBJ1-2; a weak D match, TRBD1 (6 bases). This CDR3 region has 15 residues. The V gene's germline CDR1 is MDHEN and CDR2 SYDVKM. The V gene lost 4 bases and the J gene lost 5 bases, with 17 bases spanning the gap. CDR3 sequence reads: CASSSLPGEGYGYTF. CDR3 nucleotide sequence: TGTGCCAGCAGTTCCCTTCCAGGGGAAGGTTATGGCTACACCTTC.

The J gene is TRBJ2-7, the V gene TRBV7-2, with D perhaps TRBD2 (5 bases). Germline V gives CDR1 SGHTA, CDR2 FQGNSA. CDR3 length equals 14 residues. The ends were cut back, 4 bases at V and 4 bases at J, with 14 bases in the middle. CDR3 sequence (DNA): TGTGCCAGCAGCTACCTAGCCGGGTCGTACGAGCAGTACTTC. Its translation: CASSYLAGSYEQYF.

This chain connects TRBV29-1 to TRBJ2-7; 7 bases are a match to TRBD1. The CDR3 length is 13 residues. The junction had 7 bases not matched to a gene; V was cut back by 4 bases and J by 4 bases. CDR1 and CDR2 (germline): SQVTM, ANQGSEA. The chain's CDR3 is CSVGTGERYEQYF. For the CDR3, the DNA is TGCAGCGTTGGTACAGGGGAAAGGTACGAGCAGTACTTC.

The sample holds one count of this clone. The CDR3 region is CASSYSGQDGISPLHF. The DNA for the CDR3 is TGTGCCAGCAGTTACTCAGGGCAAGATGGGATTTCACCCCTCCACTTT. This sequence joins TRBV6-5 and TRBJ1-6; D uncertain. V gave up 0 bases and J gave up 9 bases, with 15 bases separating them. The CDR3 is 16 amino acids. Germline CDR1 MNHEY, CDR2 SVGAGI.

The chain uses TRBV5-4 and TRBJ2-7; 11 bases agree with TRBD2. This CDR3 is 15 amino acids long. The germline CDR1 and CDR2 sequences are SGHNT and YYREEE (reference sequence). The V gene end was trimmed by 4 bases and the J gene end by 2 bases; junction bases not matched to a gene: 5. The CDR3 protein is CASSPTSGNAYEQYF. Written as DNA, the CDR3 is TGTGCCAGCAGCCCGACTAGCGGGAACGCCTACGAGCAGTACTTC.

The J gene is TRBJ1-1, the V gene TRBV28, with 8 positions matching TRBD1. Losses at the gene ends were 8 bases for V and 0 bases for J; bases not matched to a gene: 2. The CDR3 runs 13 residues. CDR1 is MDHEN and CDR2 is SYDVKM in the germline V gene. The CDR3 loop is CASGDRMNTEAFF. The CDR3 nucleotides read TGTGCCAGCGGGGACAGGATGAACACTGAAGCTTTCTTT. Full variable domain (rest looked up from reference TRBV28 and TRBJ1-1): DVKVTQSSRYLVKRTGEKVFLECVQDMDHENMFWYRQDPGLGLRLIYFSYDVKMKEKGDIPEGYSVSREKKERFSLILESASTNQTSMYLCASGDRMNTEAFFGQGTRLTVV.

In DNA form, the CDR3 reads TGTGCCAGCAGCTTAGACACCGGGGAGCTGTTTTTT. This encodes CASSLDTGELFF. The chain recombines TRBV11-2 with TRBJ2-2; D is uncertain. This CDR3 has 12 residues. CDR1 and CDR2 from the germline V gene are SGHAT and FQNNGV. Trimming cost V 0 bases and J 4 bases, with 0 bases left between them.

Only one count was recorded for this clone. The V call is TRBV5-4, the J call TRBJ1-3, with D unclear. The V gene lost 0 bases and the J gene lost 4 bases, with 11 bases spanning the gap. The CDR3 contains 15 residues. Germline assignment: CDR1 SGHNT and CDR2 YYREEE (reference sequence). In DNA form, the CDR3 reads TGTGCCAGCAGCTTGGACAGACCCTCGGGAAACACCATATATTTT. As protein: CASSLDRPSGNTIYF.

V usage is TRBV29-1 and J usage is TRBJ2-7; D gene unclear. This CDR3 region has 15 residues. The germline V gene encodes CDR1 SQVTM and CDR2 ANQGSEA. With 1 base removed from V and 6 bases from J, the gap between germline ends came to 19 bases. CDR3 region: CSVEAMAGGPGEQYF. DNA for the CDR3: TGCAGCGTTGAAGCTATGGCTGGCGGACCGGGCGAGCAGTACTTC.

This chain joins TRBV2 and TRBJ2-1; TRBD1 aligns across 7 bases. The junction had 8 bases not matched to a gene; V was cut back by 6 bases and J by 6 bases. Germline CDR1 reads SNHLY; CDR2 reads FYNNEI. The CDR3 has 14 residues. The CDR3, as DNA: TGTGCCAGCAGAGCGAGGACAGGACCCAATGAGCAGTTCTTC. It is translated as CASRARTGPNEQFF.

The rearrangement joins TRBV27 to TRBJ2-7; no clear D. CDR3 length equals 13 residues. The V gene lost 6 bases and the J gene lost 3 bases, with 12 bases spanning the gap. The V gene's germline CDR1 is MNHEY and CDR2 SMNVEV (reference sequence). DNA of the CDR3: TGTGCCAGCAGGCTCGACTTAAGCTACGAGCAGTACTTC. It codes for CASRLDLSYEQYF.

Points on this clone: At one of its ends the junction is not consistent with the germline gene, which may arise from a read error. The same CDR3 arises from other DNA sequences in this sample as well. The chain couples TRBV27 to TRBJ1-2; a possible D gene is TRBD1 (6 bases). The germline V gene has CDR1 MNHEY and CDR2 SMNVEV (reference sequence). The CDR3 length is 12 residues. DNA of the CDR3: TGCGCCAGCAGCCCTACAGGGACCGGCTACACCTTC. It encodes CASSPTGTGYTF.

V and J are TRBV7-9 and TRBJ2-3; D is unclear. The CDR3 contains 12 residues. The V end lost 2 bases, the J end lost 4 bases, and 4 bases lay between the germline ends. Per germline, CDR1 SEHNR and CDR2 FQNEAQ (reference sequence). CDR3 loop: CASSLRSDTQYF. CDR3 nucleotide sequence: TGTGCCAGCAGCTTAAGGTCAGATACGCAGTATTTT.

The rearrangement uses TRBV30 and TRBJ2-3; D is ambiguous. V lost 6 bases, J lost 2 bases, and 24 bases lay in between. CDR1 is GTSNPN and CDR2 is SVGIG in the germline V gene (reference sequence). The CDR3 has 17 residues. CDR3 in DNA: TGTGCCTGCAACCTCGGGCTTTCACGATCCCACACAGATACGCAGTATTTT. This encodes CACNLGLSRSHTDTQYF.

The CDR3 DNA follows: TGTGCCATCAGTGAGGCAGGTAGTGGTAATGAAAAACTGTTTTTT. This encodes CAISEAGSGNEKLFF. This sequence joins TRBV10-3 and TRBJ1-4, with D hard to call. The V end was cut by 2 bases, the J end by 4 bases, with 11 bases between. This CDR3 comprises 15 residues. Per germline, CDR1 ENHRY and CDR2 SYGVKD.

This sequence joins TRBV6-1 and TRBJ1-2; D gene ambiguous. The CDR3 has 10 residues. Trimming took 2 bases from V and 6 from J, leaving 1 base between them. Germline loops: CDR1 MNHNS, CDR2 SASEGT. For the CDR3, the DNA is TGTGCCAGCAGTGAAAATGGCTACACCTTC. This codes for CASSENGYTF.

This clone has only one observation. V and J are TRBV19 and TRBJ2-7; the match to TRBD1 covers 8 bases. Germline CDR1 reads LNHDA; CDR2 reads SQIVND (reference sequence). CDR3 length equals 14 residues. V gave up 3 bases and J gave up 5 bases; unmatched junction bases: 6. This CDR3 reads CASSMDRDSHEQYF. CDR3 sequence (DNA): TGTGCCAGTAGTATGGACAGGGATAGCCACGAGCAGTACTTC.

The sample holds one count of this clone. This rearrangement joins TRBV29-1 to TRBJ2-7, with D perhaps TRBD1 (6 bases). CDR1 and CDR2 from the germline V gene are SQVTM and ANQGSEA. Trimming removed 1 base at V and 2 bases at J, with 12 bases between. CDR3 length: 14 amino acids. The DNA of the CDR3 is TGCAGCGTTGAAGGGTGGGGGCTTCCCTACGAGCAGTACTTC. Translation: CSVEGWGLPYEQYF.

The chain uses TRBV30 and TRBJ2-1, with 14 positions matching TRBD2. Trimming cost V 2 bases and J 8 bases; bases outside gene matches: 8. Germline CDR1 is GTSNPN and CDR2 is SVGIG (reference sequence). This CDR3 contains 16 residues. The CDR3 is CAWSRWTSGGIHEQFF. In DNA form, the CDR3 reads TGTGCCTGGAGTAGGTGGACTAGCGGGGGGATCCATGAGCAGTTCTTC.

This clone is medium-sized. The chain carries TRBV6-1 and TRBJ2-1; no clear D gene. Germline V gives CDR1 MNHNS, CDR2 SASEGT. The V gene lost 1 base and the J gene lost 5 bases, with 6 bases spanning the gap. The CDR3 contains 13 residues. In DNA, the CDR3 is TGTGCCAGCAGTGAAGACAGTCACAATGAGCAGTTCTTC. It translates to CASSEDSHNEQFF.